The 30 T cell receptor beta chains below all came from one sample that was sequenced in a study of shared clonotypes between healthy human individuals. Clones were sequenced by immunoSEQ multiplex PCR, and TCRdb holds only the in-frame ones, with some missing. This table has roughly 2,300,000 clones, less than 95% appearing once. Sequenced: naive CD4+ T cells from PBMCs. Subset here: CD45RA+ positively selected. The source of these receptors is a man between 18 and 29 years old in good health. Some clones in this sample may be carry-over from other donors' samples.

This rearrangement joins TRBV2 to TRBJ2-7; 7 bases map to TRBD2. Germline CDR1 and CDR2: SNHLY and FYNNEI. The CDR3 runs to 16 residues. With 6 bases clipped from V and 5 bases from J, the junction kept 16 bases outside the gene matches. The chain's CDR3 is CASRHSGNRLVHEQYF. The CDR3 DNA reads TGTGCCAGCAGACACAGCGGGAATAGACTGGTCCACGAGCAGTACTTC. Drawing the rest from reference TRBV2 and TRBJ2-7, the complete variable domain is EPEVTQTPSHQVTQMGQEVILRCVPISNHLYFYWYRQILGQKVEFLVSFYNNEISEKSEIFDDQFSVERPDGSNFTLKIRSTKLEDSAMYFCASRHSGNRLVHEQYFGPGTRLTVT.

The CDR3 DNA reads TGTGCCAGCAGTCTAGCGTTCGCGAACACCGGGGAGCTGTTTTTT. Amino acid sequence: CASSLAFANTGELFF. This chain uses TRBV28 with TRBJ2-2; tentatively, D is TRBD2 (6 bases). Germline values: CDR1 MDHEN, CDR2 SYDVKM. This CDR3 comprises 15 residues. V was trimmed by 5 bases and J by 0 bases, leaving 10 bases between them.

This clone was found a few times. The chain links TRBV5-4 to TRBJ1-1; a weak D match, TRBD1 (6 bases). This CDR3 region has 12 residues. Germline V lookup: CDR1 SGHNT, CDR2 YYREEE (reference sequence). V was pared by 2 bases and J by 10 bases, with 12 bases between. CDR3 DNA: TGTGCCAGCAGCTTCGGCAGGGGTACAGCTTTCTTT. Translating gives CASSFGRGTAFF.

This chain uses TRBV6-1 with TRBJ2-2; TRBD2 matches at 10 bases. This CDR3 has 15 amino acids. The V gene end was trimmed by 7 bases and the J gene end by 6 bases; junction bases not matched to a gene: 8. Germline V gene sequence: CDR1 MNHNS, CDR2 SASEGT. Written as DNA, the CDR3 is TGTGCCAGCAAAAGAGCGGGAGGGCCGGCCGGGGAGCTGTTTTTT. The encoded protein is CASKRAGGPAGELFF.

This clone turned up a few times. The chain employs TRBV7-2 and TRBJ2-7, with TRBD1 identical over 10 bases. CDR1 is SGHTA and CDR2 is FQGNSA in the germline V gene. The CDR3 loop spans 14 amino acids. Trimming removed 5 bases from V and 6 bases from J; junction bases left unmatched: 7. CDR3 in amino acids: CASSRLGTGVEQYF. CDR3 DNA sequence: TGTGCCAGCAGCCGACTAGGGACAGGGGTCGAGCAGTACTTC.

The chain is built from TRBV18 and TRBJ1-3, with D possibly TRBD1 on 5 matching bases. Germline V gene lookup returns CDR1 KGHSH and CDR2 LQKENI. The CDR3 loop spans 17 amino acids. V was clipped by 2 bases and J by 0 bases, with 14 bases between them. CDR3 nucleotide sequence: TGTGCCAGCTCACCAGGGGGTCGGGACGTCTCTGGAAACACCATATATTTT. It translates to CASSPGGRDVSGNTIYF. Supplemented by reference TRBV18 and TRBJ1-3, the full variable domain reads NAGVMQNPRHLVRRRGQEARLRCSPMKGHSHVYWYRQLPEEGLKFMVYLQKENIIDESGMPKERFSAEFPKEGPSILRIQQVVRGDSAAYFCASSPGGRDVSGNTIYFGEGSWLTVV.

This clone was observed once. V gene TRBV19 combines with J gene TRBJ1-1; a possible D gene is TRBD1 (6 bases). The CDR3 consists of 14 residues. The germline V gene has CDR1 LNHDA and CDR2 SQIVND (reference sequence). Deletions cut 7 bases from V and 0 bases from J, with 12 bases between. The CDR3 nucleotides read TGTGCCAGTAAGAGGGGGGTCATGAACACTGAAGCTTTCTTT. It is translated as CASKRGVMNTEAFF.

This clone has a single count. V is TRBV18 and J is TRBJ1-5; 7 nucleotides align to TRBD1. Losses at the gene ends were 5 bases for V and 6 bases for J; bases not matched to a gene: 10. In germline, CDR1 is KGHSH, CDR2 LQKENI. CDR3 length equals 15 residues. The CDR3 region has the DNA TGTGCCAGCTCATCTAACAGGGGTGAGGTTCAGCCCCAGCATTTT. Translation: CASSSNRGEVQPQHF.

To note about this clone: Other DNA variants within this sample encode the same CDR3. The DNA of the CDR3 is TGTGCCAGCAGTTTCGGCGGGAGCTCCTACGAGCAGTACTTC. It codes for CASSFGGSSYEQYF. The gene calls are TRBV28 and TRBJ2-7; 7 bases map to TRBD2. Germline loops: CDR1 MDHEN, CDR2 SYDVKM. CDR3 length: 14 residues. J lost 0 bases, V lost 3 bases, and 2 bases had no gene match.

The gene calls are TRBV7-9 and TRBJ2-7, with 9 bases matching TRBD2. This CDR3 has 16 amino acids. Germline trimming cut 2 bases from V and 6 bases from J; bases unmatched to any gene: 11. Per germline, CDR1 SEHNR and CDR2 FQNEAQ (reference sequence). CDR3 DNA sequence: TGTGCCAGCAGCTTACAGGCGGGAGGGCCGGGGGGCGAGCAGTACTTC. Amino acid sequence: CASSLQAGGPGGEQYF.

The V gene is TRBV28, the J gene TRBJ1-5; 7 nucleotides align to TRBD1. The germline V gene encodes CDR1 MDHEN and CDR2 SYDVKM. The CDR3 has 15 amino acids. V shed 6 bases and J 4 bases; nucleotides not matched to a gene: 9. CDR3 residues: CASSPEHRGNQPQHF. DNA for the CDR3: TGTGCCAGCAGCCCCGAACACAGGGGAAATCAGCCCCAGCATTTT.

This chain connects TRBV27 to TRBJ2-4; D is ambiguous. CDR1 and CDR2 from the germline V gene are MNHEY and SMNVEV (reference sequence). The germline V and J ends were trimmed by 6 bases and 0 bases, with 12 bases remaining between them. The CDR3 loop spans 15 amino acids. CDR3 nucleotide sequence: TGTGCCAGCAGCCAACACAGTCTAGCCAAAAACATTCAGTACTTC. Amino acids: CASSQHSLAKNIQYF.

This chain links TRBV4-3 with TRBJ2-1; D unresolved. V was shortened by 8 bases and J by 8 bases, with 19 bases between the two germline ends. The CDR3 covers 14 residues. Germline assignment: CDR1 LGHNA and CDR2 YSLEER. CDR3 in DNA: TGCGCCAGCGCACCCGGCCCTCATCGGGATGAGCAGTTCTTC. This sequence encodes CASAPGPHRDEQFF.

The chain carries TRBV27 and TRBJ2-7; the D gene is possibly TRBD1 (6 bases). Per germline, CDR1 MNHEY and CDR2 SMNVEV (reference sequence). V gave up 7 bases and J gave up 7 bases, with 20 bases separating them. The CDR3 runs 14 residues. CDR3: CASNPTGILGEQYF. The CDR3 region has the DNA TGTGCCAGCAACCCGACAGGTATCTTAGGAGAGCAGTACTTC.

J is TRBJ1-2 and V is TRBV29-1, with D perhaps TRBD1 (5 bases). The germline V gene has CDR1 SQVTM and CDR2 ANQGSEA. The V end lost 7 bases, the J end lost 8 bases, and 14 bases lay between the germline ends. This CDR3 comprises 11 residues. CDR3 sequence reads: CSGLEGVGYTF. The CDR3 bases are TGCAGCGGATTAGAAGGGGTCGGCTACACCTTC.

The gene calls are TRBV2 and TRBJ1-2, with 7 bases aligning to TRBD1. V lost 6 bases and J lost 8; bases outside the gene matches: 6. The CDR3 totals 12 residues. Germline loops: CDR1 SNHLY, CDR2 FYNNEI. CDR3 residues: CASSGTVGGYTF. Here the CDR3 DNA reads TGTGCCAGCAGCGGGACAGTTGGGGGCTACACCTTC. The full variable domain, with the rest looked up from reference TRBV2 and TRBJ1-2, is EPEVTQTPSHQVTQMGQEVILRCVPISNHLYFYWYRQILGQKVEFLVSFYNNEISEKSEIFDDQFSVERPDGSNFTLKIRSTKLEDSAMYFCASSGTVGGYTFGSGTRLTVV.

This clone appeared a few times. This chain uses TRBV30 with TRBJ2-2; D is undetermined. This CDR3 is built from 13 residues. Deletions cut 2 bases from V and 2 bases from J, with 6 bases between. Germline-derived CDR1 and CDR2 are GTSNPN and SVGIG (reference sequence). CDR3 protein: CAWSRANTGELFF. DNA of the CDR3: TGTGCCTGGAGTCGCGCCAACACCGGGGAGCTGTTTTTT.

CDR3 nucleotide sequence: TGTGCCAGCAGCCTCTTCGGGGGACTAAAACTTGAAGCTTTCTTT. The encoded protein is CASSLFGGLKLEAFF. The chain recombines TRBV28 with TRBJ1-1; D perhaps matches TRBD1 (5 bases). The CDR3 is made up of 15 amino acids. From germline, CDR1 is MDHEN and CDR2 SYDVKM. The ends were cut back, 6 bases at V and 7 bases at J, with 21 bases in the middle.

The chain links TRBV27 to TRBJ2-7; D perhaps matches TRBD1 (5 bases). V lost 0 bases and J lost 2, with 11 bases in between. Germline V gene data show CDR1 as MNHEY and CDR2 as SMNVEV (reference sequence). There are 15 residues in the CDR3. The CDR3 spells CASSLSAGSAYEQYF. In DNA, the CDR3 is TGTGCCAGCAGTTTATCGGCAGGGTCTGCCTACGAGCAGTACTTC.

The sample holds a few counts of this clone. The rearrangement links TRBV30 to TRBJ1-1; a possible D gene is TRBD1 (5 bases). The CDR3 runs 14 residues. CDR1 is GTSNPN and CDR2 is SVGIG in the germline V gene (reference sequence). Trimming took off 3 bases at V and 7 bases at J, with 18 bases between the two ends. The CDR3 sequence: CAWSSWGGRREAFF. DNA of the CDR3: TGTGCCTGGAGCAGCTGGGGGGGACGACGTGAAGCTTTCTTT.

As DNA, the CDR3 is TGCGCCAGCAGCGTAGGTCCCTTGGAGGAGACCCAGTACTTC. Its protein product is CASSVGPLEETQYF. The rearrangement joins TRBV5-1 to TRBJ2-5, with D hard to call. The length of the CDR3 is 14 residues. Looked up from germline, CDR1 is SGHRS and CDR2 is YFSETQ. V lost 4 bases, J lost 5 bases, and 15 bases lay in between.

J is TRBJ2-2 and V is TRBV18, with TRBD2 matching over 12 bases. CDR1 and CDR2 (germline): KGHSH, LQKENI. The CDR3 sequence is 17 residues long. J lost 4 bases, V lost 8 bases, and 11 bases had no gene match. CDR3 amino acids: CASQPPSGRAGTGELFF. The CDR3 bases are TGTGCCAGCCAGCCTCCTAGCGGGAGGGCCGGCACCGGGGAGCTGTTTTTT.

This chain links TRBV2 with TRBJ2-1, with D uncertain. This CDR3 comprises 13 residues. Trimming removed 5 bases at V and 15 bases at J, with 20 bases between. Germline V gene sequence: CDR1 SNHLY, CDR2 FYNNEI. The CDR3 coding sequence is TGTGCCAGCAGTACCCCTAGGTCATCCTTCAGGTTCTTC. Amino acid sequence: CASSTPRSSFRFF.

The chain recombines TRBV7-2 with TRBJ2-1; TRBD2 agrees at 12 bases. Per the germline V gene, CDR1 is SGHTA and CDR2 is FQGNSA. Germline trimming cut 8 bases from V and 9 bases from J; bases unmatched to any gene: 11. The CDR3 consists of 15 residues. The CDR3 protein is CASVGLAGGPVEQFF. The CDR3 DNA is TGTGCCAGCGTTGGTCTAGCGGGAGGGCCGGTTGAGCAGTTCTTC.

This clone was seen just once. The chain uses TRBV28 and TRBJ1-2, with 10 nucleotides matching TRBD1. The V gene end was trimmed by 5 bases and the J gene end by 6 bases; junction bases not matched to a gene: 6. Germline values: CDR1 MDHEN, CDR2 SYDVKM. The CDR3 is made up of 14 amino acids. CDR3 nucleotide sequence: TGTGCCAGCAGTCCAGGGGACAGGGGACATGGCTACACCTTC. Translating it yields CASSPGDRGHGYTF.

A word on this clone: Other DNA sequences within the sample encode an identical CDR3. The V gene is TRBV27, the J gene TRBJ1-1, with D maybe TRBD1 (5 bases). V lost 5 bases to trimming and J lost 0 bases, with 10 bases between them. In germline, CDR1 is MNHEY, CDR2 SMNVEV (reference sequence). CDR3 size: 14 residues. The CDR3 here is CASSQRDVNTEAFF. The CDR3 coding sequence is TGTGCCAGCAGTCAAAGGGACGTGAACACTGAAGCTTTCTTT.

The chain is built from TRBV5-5 and TRBJ1-4; TRBD1 matches at 7 bases. The CDR3 is 15 residues long. V gave up 0 bases and J gave up 6 bases; unmatched junction bases: 5. Germline V gene data show CDR1 as SGHKS and CDR2 as YYEKEE (reference sequence). The CDR3 DNA follows: TGTGCCAGCAGCTTGGGTCCAGGGGGAGATGAAAAACTGTTTTTT. Amino acid sequence: CASSLGPGGDEKLFF.

As for this clone: This CDR3 is also generated by other DNA sequences in the sample. V is TRBV6-5 and J is TRBJ2-3; D remains unclear. V dropped 0 bases and J dropped 9 bases, with 4 bases sitting between them. CDR1 is MNHEY and CDR2 is SVGAGI in the germline V gene. The length of the CDR3 is 11 residues. This CDR3 is CASSYSGTQYF. Written as DNA, the CDR3 is TGTGCCAGCAGTTACTCAGGGACGCAGTATTTT.

The chain uses TRBV19 and TRBJ1-3; 8 bases map to TRBD1. The CDR3 has 13 amino acids. CDR1 is LNHDA, CDR2 SQIVND, per germline (reference sequence). With 10 bases clipped from V and 2 bases from J, the junction kept 4 bases outside the gene matches. The CDR3 DNA is TGTGCCACAGTACAGGGGGCTGGAAACACCATATATTTT. It translates to CATVQGAGNTIYF.

The genes are TRBV7-2 and TRBJ2-7, with TRBD1 matching over 7 bases. Trimming removed 7 bases from V and 5 bases from J; junction bases left unmatched: 8. This CDR3 comprises 13 residues. CDR1 is SGHTA and CDR2 is FQGNSA in the germline V gene. The CDR3 region has the DNA TGTGCCAGCACCCGGGACAGATTCAACGAGCAGTACTTC. Amino acid sequence: CASTRDRFNEQYF.